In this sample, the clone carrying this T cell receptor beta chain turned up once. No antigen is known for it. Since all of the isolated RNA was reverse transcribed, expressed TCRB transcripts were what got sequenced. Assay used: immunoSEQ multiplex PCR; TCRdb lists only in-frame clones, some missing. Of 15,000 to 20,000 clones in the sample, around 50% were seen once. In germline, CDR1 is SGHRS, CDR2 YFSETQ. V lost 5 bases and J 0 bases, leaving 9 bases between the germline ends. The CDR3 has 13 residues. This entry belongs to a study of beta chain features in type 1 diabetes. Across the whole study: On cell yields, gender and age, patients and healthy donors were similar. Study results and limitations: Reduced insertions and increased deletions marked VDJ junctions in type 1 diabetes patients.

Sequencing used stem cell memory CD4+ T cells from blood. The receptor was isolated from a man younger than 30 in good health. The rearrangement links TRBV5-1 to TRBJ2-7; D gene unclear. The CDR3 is CASSTAVSYEQYF. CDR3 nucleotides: TGCGCCAGCAGTACGGCGGTCTCCTACGAGCAGTACTTC.